This is a list of T cell receptor beta chains from one sample in a study of Graves' ophthalmopathy and Graves' hyperthyroidism. In TCRdb, the multiplex PCR reads were re-called with MiXCR into one record per CDR3 protein. The sample holds 200,000 to 250,000 distinct CDR3 sequences, around a fifth seen once. The sequenced sample was peripheral blood. All receptors derive from a woman aged 50 to 65 with Graves' ophthalmopathy. Each CDR3 is given with its conserved first and last residue. The D gene is left open where the match is weak. The size of a clone is reported for some rows only, either as once, few or many, or as a class for expanded clones.

j_gene: TRBJ1-1; abundance: many; len: 13; d_gene: NA; v_gene: TRBV5-1; CDR3aa: CASSLLGHTEAFF; CDR3nt: TGCGCCAGCAGCCTCCTTGGACACACTGAAGCTTTCTTT
j_gene: TRBJ2-4; abundance: many; len: 14; d_gene: NA; v_gene: TRBV28; CDR3aa: CASSLQLAKNIQYF; CDR3nt: TGTGCCAGCAGTTTACAACTAGCCAAAAACATTCAGTACTTC
j_gene: TRBJ2-7; abundance: many; len: 15; d_gene: NA; v_gene: TRBV29-1; CDR3aa: CSVEAGGPSSYEQYF; CDR3nt: TGCAGCGTTGAAGCCGGGGGGCCTAGCTCCTACGAGCAGTACTTC
j_gene: TRBJ1-6; abundance: NA; len: 19; d_gene: TRBD1; v_gene: TRBV5-1; CDR3aa: CASSFGTGGRTSLDSPLHF; CDR3nt: TGCGCCAGCAGCTTTGGGACAGGGGGCCGGACTTCATTGGATTCACCCCTCCACTTT
j_gene: TRBJ1-1; abundance: many; len: 13; d_gene: NA; v_gene: TRBV12-3/TRBV12-4; CDR3aa: CASSSQLNTEAFF; CDR3nt: TGTGCCAGCAGTTCACAGCTGAACACTGAAGCTTTCTTT
j_gene: TRBJ2-7; abundance: many; len: 17; d_gene: NA; v_gene: TRBV12-3/TRBV12-4; CDR3aa: CASSPKGPGLSSYEQYF; CDR3nt: TGTGCCAGCAGTCCAAAGGGCCCCGGGTTGAGCTCCTACGAGCAGTACTTC
j_gene: TRBJ1-5; abundance: NA; len: 15; d_gene: NA; v_gene: TRBV6-1; CDR3aa: CASSGSRQGNQPQHF; CDR3nt: TGTGCCAGCAGTGGGAGTCGACAGGGCAATCAGCCCCAGCATTTT
j_gene: TRBJ1-1; abundance: NA; len: 13; d_gene: NA; v_gene: TRBV12-3/TRBV12-4; CDR3aa: CASSLTLNTEASF; CDR3nt: TGTGCCAGCAGTTTGACGCTTAACACTGAAGCTTCCTTT
j_gene: TRBJ2-3; abundance: few; len: 16; d_gene: TRBD2; v_gene: TRBV7-8; CDR3aa: CASSRLTSGSTDTQYF; CDR3nt: TGTGCCAGCAGCCGCCTGACTAGCGGCAGCACAGATACGCAGTATTTT
j_gene: TRBJ2-7; abundance: many; len: 14; d_gene: NA; v_gene: TRBV14; CDR3aa: CASSNRDYSYEQYF; CDR3nt: TGTGCCAGCAGCAACCGGGATTACTCCTACGAGCAGTACTTC
j_gene: TRBJ2-7; abundance: once; len: 15; d_gene: NA; v_gene: TRBV28; CDR3aa: CASSILSGSSYEQYF; CDR3nt: TGTGCCAGCAGTATCCTCAGCGGAAGCTCCTACGAGCAGTACTTC
j_gene: TRBJ2-7; abundance: NA; len: 14; d_gene: NA; v_gene: TRBV6-2/TRBV6-3; CDR3aa: CASPAWGPSYEQYF; CDR3nt: TGTGCCAGCCCTGCCTGGGGGCCCTCCTACGAGCAGTACTTC
j_gene: TRBJ2-2; abundance: few; len: 15; d_gene: NA; v_gene: TRBV7-8; CDR3aa: CASSSAGRVAGELFF; CDR3nt: TGTGCCAGCAGCTCTGCCGGCAGGGTCGCCGGGGAGCTGTTTTTT
j_gene: TRBJ2-5; abundance: many; len: 13; d_gene: NA; v_gene: TRBV2; CDR3aa: CASREGPLATQYF; CDR3nt: TGTGCCAGCAGAGAAGGACCGCTCGCGACCCAGTACTTC
j_gene: TRBJ2-2; abundance: NA; len: 13; d_gene: NA; v_gene: TRBV20-1; CDR3aa: CSARSMDSGELFF; CDR3nt: TGCAGTGCTAGGTCTATGGATTCCGGGGAGCTGTTTTTT
j_gene: TRBJ2-5; abundance: few; len: 13; d_gene: TRBD2; v_gene: TRBV19; CDR3aa: CASSAGVWETQYF; CDR3nt: TGTGCCAGTAGTGCGGGAGTGTGGGAGACCCAGTACTTC
j_gene: TRBJ2-5; abundance: NA; len: 12; d_gene: NA; v_gene: TRBV20-1; CDR3aa: CSARDSGETQYF; CDR3nt: TGCAGTGCTAGAGATTCGGGGGAGACCCAGTACTTC
j_gene: TRBJ2-7; abundance: many; len: 15; d_gene: TRBD1; v_gene: TRBV11-2; CDR3aa: CASSPRSGGPYEQYF; CDR3nt: TGTGCCAGCAGCCCCCGGTCAGGGGGTCCCTACGAGCAGTACTTC
j_gene: TRBJ1-1; abundance: many; len: 14; d_gene: NA; v_gene: TRBV19; CDR3aa: CASSISPDNTEAFF; CDR3nt: TGTGCCAGTAGTATATCACCAGATAACACTGAAGCTTTCTTT
j_gene: TRBJ2-7; abundance: many; len: 13; d_gene: TRBD2; v_gene: TRBV20-1; CDR3aa: CSARKGLEVGQYF; CDR3nt: TGCAGTGCTAGGAAGGGACTAGAAGTTGGGCAGTACTTC
j_gene: TRBJ2-7; abundance: NA; len: 15; d_gene: TRBD2; v_gene: TRBV7-3; CDR3aa: CASSYGEGRSYEQYF; CDR3nt: TGTGCCAGCAGCTATGGGGAGGGGCGGTCCTACGAGCAGTACTTC
j_gene: TRBJ1-1; abundance: many; len: 15; d_gene: TRBD1; v_gene: TRBV6-1; CDR3aa: CASSELQGTNTEAFF; CDR3nt: TGTGCCAGCAGTGAATTACAGGGGACGAACACTGAAGCTTTCTTT
j_gene: TRBJ2-5; abundance: many; len: 15; d_gene: NA; v_gene: TRBV25-1; CDR3aa: CASSESGTQKETQYF; CDR3nt: TGTGCCAGCAGTGAGTCCGGGACACAAAAAGAGACCCAGTACTTC
j_gene: TRBJ1-2; abundance: NA; len: 14; d_gene: TRBD1; v_gene: TRBV30; CDR3aa: CAWRGTGDNYGYTF; CDR3nt: TGTGCCTGGAGGGGGACAGGGGACAACTATGGCTACACCTTC
j_gene: TRBJ1-5; abundance: many; len: 15; d_gene: TRBD1; v_gene: TRBV28; CDR3aa: CASSRGQSGNQPQHF; CDR3nt: TGTGCCAGCAGTAGGGGACAGTCGGGCAATCAGCCCCAGCATTTT
j_gene: TRBJ2-5; abundance: many; len: 16; d_gene: TRBD1; v_gene: TRBV28; CDR3aa: CASSPLHRGRVETQYF; CDR3nt: TGTGCCAGCAGTCCCCTACACAGGGGCCGAGTGGAGACCCAGTACTTC
j_gene: TRBJ1-6; abundance: many; len: 14; d_gene: NA; v_gene: TRBV3-1; CDR3aa: CASSRTVNNSPLHF; CDR3nt: TGTGCCAGCAGCCGGACAGTAAATAATTCACCCCTCCACTTT
j_gene: TRBJ1-3; abundance: many; len: 11; d_gene: NA; v_gene: TRBV28; CDR3aa: CASSTRNTIYF; CDR3nt: TGTGCCAGCAGCACCCGAAACACCATATATTTT
j_gene: TRBJ1-1; abundance: many; len: 15; d_gene: TRBD1; v_gene: TRBV2; CDR3aa: CASSDVQGARGEAFF; CDR3nt: TGTGCCAGCAGTGACGTACAGGGGGCGCGGGGTGAAGCTTTCTTT
j_gene: TRBJ1-6; abundance: many; len: 16; d_gene: TRBD1; v_gene: TRBV20-1; CDR3aa: CSASDRGISYNSPLHF; CDR3nt: TGCAGTGCTAGTGACAGGGGGATCTCCTATAATTCACCCCTCCACTTT
j_gene: TRBJ1-3; abundance: once; len: 14; d_gene: NA; v_gene: TRBV19; CDR3aa: CASRGTYSGNTIYF; CDR3nt: TGTGCCAGTAGGGGCACTTACTCTGGAAACACCATATATTTT
j_gene: TRBJ2-7; abundance: few; len: 15; d_gene: TRBD1; v_gene: TRBV11-1; CDR3aa: CASSWDSVSSYEQYF; CDR3nt: TGTGCCAGCAGCTGGGACAGCGTAAGCTCCTACGAGCAGTACTTC
j_gene: TRBJ2-7; abundance: many; len: 14; d_gene: NA; v_gene: TRBV19; CDR3aa: CASSKADSLYEQYF; CDR3nt: TGTGCCAGTAGTAAAGCTGACAGTCTCTACGAGCAGTACTTC
j_gene: TRBJ2-7; abundance: NA; len: 12; d_gene: NA; v_gene: TRBV10-3; CDR3aa: CAISGVGSEQYF; CDR3nt: TGTGCCATCAGTGGGGTAGGGAGCGAGCAGTACTTC
j_gene: TRBJ1-2; abundance: many; len: 13; d_gene: TRBD1; v_gene: TRBV19; CDR3aa: CASSLTGGSGYTF; CDR3nt: TGTGCCAGTAGCCTGACAGGGGGATCAGGCTACACCTTC
j_gene: TRBJ2-7; abundance: many; len: 15; d_gene: TRBD2; v_gene: TRBV6-1; CDR3aa: CASKLTSSLSYEQYF; CDR3nt: TGTGCCAGCAAACTGACTAGCTCCCTTTCTTACGAGCAGTACTTC
j_gene: TRBJ1-2; abundance: NA; len: 13; d_gene: NA; v_gene: TRBV28; CDR3aa: CASSPTPPAGYTF; CDR3nt: TGTGCCAGCAGCCCCACCCCTCCGGCTGGCTACACCTTC
j_gene: TRBJ2-7; abundance: many; len: 15; d_gene: TRBD2; v_gene: TRBV14; CDR3aa: CASSQQAGGRYEQYF; CDR3nt: TGTGCCAGCAGCCAACAAGCGGGAGGGCGATACGAGCAGTACTTC
j_gene: TRBJ2-7; abundance: many; len: 15; d_gene: TRBD1; v_gene: TRBV5-1; CDR3aa: CASSRDRGRTYEQYF; CDR3nt: TGCGCCAGCAGCCGGGACAGGGGTAGGACCTACGAGCAGTACTTC
j_gene: TRBJ2-7; abundance: many; len: 11; d_gene: NA; v_gene: TRBV12-5; CDR3aa: CASGFLGEQYF; CDR3nt: TGTGCTAGTGGTTTCCTCGGCGAGCAGTACTTC
j_gene: TRBJ1-1; abundance: many; len: 14; d_gene: NA; v_gene: TRBV14; CDR3aa: CASSPRRGDGEAFF; CDR3nt: TGTGCCAGCAGCCCCCGAAGGGGGGACGGAGAGGCTTTCTTT
j_gene: TRBJ1-1; abundance: many; len: 12; d_gene: NA; v_gene: TRBV12-3/TRBV12-4; CDR3aa: CASSLTGTEAFF; CDR3nt: TGTGCCAGCAGCCTCACGGGGACTGAAGCTTTCTTT
j_gene: TRBJ2-5; abundance: NA; len: 16; d_gene: NA; v_gene: TRBV15; CDR3aa: CATSSSEGTPGGAQYF; CDR3nt: TGTGCCACCAGCAGCTCCGAAGGGACACCGGGCGGGGCCCAGTACTTC
j_gene: TRBJ2-2; abundance: many; len: 14; d_gene: TRBD2; v_gene: TRBV6-1; CDR3aa: CATMGLAGPGELFF; CDR3nt: TGTGCCACAATGGGACTAGCGGGGCCCGGGGAGCTGTTTTTT
j_gene: TRBJ2-7; abundance: NA; len: 15; d_gene: TRBD1; v_gene: TRBV12-3/TRBV12-4; CDR3aa: CASRQGTGSSYEQYF; CDR3nt: TGTGCCAGCAGACAAGGGACAGGGTCATCGTACGAGCAGTACTTC
j_gene: TRBJ2-6; abundance: many; len: 15; d_gene: NA; v_gene: TRBV24-1; CDR3aa: CATSLQSSGANVLTF; CDR3nt: TGTGCCACCAGTTTACAGAGCTCTGGGGCCAACGTCCTGACTTTC
j_gene: TRBJ1-1; abundance: many; len: 13; d_gene: TRBD1; v_gene: TRBV7-6; CDR3aa: CASSTGTGAEAFF; CDR3nt: TGTGCCAGCAGTACCGGGACAGGGGCTGAAGCTTTCTTT
j_gene: TRBJ2-5; abundance: many; len: 16; d_gene: NA; v_gene: TRBV27; CDR3aa: CASSLSGLSGEETQYF; CDR3nt: TGTGCCAGCAGTTTATCCGGTCTCTCGGGAGAAGAGACCCAGTACTTC
j_gene: TRBJ2-7; abundance: NA; len: 11; d_gene: NA; v_gene: TRBV20-1; CDR3aa: CSARVGGEQYF; CDR3nt: TGCAGTGCTAGAGTCGGCGGCGAGCAGTACTTC
j_gene: TRBJ2-7; abundance: few; len: 15; d_gene: TRBD2; v_gene: TRBV19; CDR3aa: CASTSGTSFAHEQYF; CDR3nt: TGTGCCAGCACCTCCGGGACTAGCTTTGCCCACGAGCAGTACTTC
j_gene: TRBJ2-7; abundance: many; len: 13; d_gene: NA; v_gene: TRBV20-1; CDR3aa: CSADPTGTYEQYF; CDR3nt: TGCAGTGCTGATCCGACAGGCACCTACGAGCAGTACTTC
j_gene: TRBJ1-5; abundance: once; len: 16; d_gene: NA; v_gene: TRBV19; CDR3aa: CASSRAAGWGNQPQHF; CDR3nt: TGTGCCAGTAGTAGAGCCGCAGGGTGGGGCAATCAGCCCCAGCATTTT
j_gene: TRBJ1-5; abundance: many; len: 16; d_gene: TRBD1; v_gene: TRBV19; CDR3aa: CASSMFEGTGSQPQHF; CDR3nt: TGTGCCAGTAGTATGTTCGAAGGGACAGGGAGTCAGCCCCAGCATTTT
j_gene: TRBJ2-6; abundance: many; len: 15; d_gene: NA; v_gene: TRBV6-1; CDR3aa: CASSGLGAGANVLTF; CDR3nt: TGTGCCAGCAGTGGATTGGGGGCTGGGGCCAACGTCCTGACTTTC
j_gene: TRBJ1-1; abundance: NA; len: 11; d_gene: NA; v_gene: TRBV7-9; CDR3aa: CAISLGGLAFF; CDR3nt: TGTGCCATCAGCTTGGGAGGGCTGGCTTTCTTT
j_gene: TRBJ1-5; abundance: many; len: 15; d_gene: NA; v_gene: TRBV5-1; CDR3aa: CASSDGGPGNQPQHF; CDR3nt: TGCGCCAGCAGCGATGGGGGGCCGGGGAATCAGCCCCAGCATTTT
j_gene: TRBJ1-2; abundance: many; len: 11; d_gene: NA; v_gene: TRBV19; CDR3aa: CASNRDYGYTF; CDR3nt: TGTGCCAGTAACAGGGATTATGGCTACACCTTC